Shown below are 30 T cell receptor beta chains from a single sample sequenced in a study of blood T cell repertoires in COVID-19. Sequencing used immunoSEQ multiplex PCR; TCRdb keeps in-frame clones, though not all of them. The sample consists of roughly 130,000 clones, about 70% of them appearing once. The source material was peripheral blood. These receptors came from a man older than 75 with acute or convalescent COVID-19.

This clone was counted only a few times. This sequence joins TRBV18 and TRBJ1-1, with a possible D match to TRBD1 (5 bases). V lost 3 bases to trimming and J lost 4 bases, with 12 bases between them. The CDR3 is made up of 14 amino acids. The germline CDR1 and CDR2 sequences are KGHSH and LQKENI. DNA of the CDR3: TGTGCCAGCTCACCGGAGGGCAGGGCCACTGAAGCTTTCTTT. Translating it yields CASSPEGRATEAFF.

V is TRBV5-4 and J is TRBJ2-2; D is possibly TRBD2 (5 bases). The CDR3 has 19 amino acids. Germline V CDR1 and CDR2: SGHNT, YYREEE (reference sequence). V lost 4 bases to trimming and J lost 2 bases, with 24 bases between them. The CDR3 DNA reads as TGTGCCAGCAGCCCTAGCTTAACTCATCCCAGATTTAACACCGGGGAGCTGTTTTTT. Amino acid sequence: CASSPSLTHPRFNTGELFF.

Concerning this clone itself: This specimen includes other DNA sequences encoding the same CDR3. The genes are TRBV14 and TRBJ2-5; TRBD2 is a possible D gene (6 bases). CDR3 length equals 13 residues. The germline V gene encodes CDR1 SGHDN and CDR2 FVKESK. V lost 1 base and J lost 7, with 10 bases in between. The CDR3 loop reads CASSQALRGTQYF. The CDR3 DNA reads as TGTGCCAGCAGCCAAGCGTTGCGGGGGACCCAGTACTTC.

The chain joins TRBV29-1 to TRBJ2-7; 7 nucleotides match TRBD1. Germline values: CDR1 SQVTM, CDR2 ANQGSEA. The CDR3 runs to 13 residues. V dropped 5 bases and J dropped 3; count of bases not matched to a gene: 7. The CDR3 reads CSVTGVLLYEQYF. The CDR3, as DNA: TGCAGCGTTACAGGGGTCCTTCTCTACGAGCAGTACTTC.

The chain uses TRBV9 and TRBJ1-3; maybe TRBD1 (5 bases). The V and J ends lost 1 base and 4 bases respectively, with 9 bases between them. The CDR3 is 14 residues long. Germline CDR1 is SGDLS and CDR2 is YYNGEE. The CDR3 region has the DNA TGTGCCAGCAGCGTATTAGGGGCCGGAAACACCATATATTTT. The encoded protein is CASSVLGAGNTIYF.

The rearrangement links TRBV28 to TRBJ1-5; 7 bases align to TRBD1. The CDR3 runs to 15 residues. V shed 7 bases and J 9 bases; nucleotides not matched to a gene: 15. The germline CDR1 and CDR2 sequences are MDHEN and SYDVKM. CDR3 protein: CASTRGQVMKGPQHF. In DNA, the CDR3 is TGTGCCAGCACCCGTGGACAGGTGATGAAAGGGCCCCAGCATTTT.

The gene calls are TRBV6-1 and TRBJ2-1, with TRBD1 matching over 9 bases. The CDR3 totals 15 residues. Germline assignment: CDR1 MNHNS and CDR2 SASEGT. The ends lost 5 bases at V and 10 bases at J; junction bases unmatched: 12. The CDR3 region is CASSQIPGQGEEQFF. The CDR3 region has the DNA TGTGCCAGCAGTCAGATCCCGGGACAGGGTGAAGAGCAGTTCTTC.

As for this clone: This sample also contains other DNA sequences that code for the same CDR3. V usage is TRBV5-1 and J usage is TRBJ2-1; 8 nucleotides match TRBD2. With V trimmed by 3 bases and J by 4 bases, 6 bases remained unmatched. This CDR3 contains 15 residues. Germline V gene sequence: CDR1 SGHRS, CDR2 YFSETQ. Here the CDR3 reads CASSSIAGSYNEQFF. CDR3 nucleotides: TGCGCCAGCAGCTCGATAGCGGGGAGTTACAATGAGCAGTTCTTC.

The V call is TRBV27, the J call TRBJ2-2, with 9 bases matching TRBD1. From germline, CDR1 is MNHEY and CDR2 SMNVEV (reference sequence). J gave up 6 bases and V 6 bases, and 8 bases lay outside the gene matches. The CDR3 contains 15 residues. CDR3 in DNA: TGTGCCAGCAGACTCGGGACAGGGAAGTCCGGGGAGCTGTTTTTT. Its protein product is CASRLGTGKSGELFF.

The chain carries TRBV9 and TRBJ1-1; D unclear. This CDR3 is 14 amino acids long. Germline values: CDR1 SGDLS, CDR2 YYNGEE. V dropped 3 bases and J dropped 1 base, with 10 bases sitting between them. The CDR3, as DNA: TGTGCCAGCAGCGCCGTCAGTCGGAACACTGAAGCTTTCTTT. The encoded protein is CASSAVSRNTEAFF.

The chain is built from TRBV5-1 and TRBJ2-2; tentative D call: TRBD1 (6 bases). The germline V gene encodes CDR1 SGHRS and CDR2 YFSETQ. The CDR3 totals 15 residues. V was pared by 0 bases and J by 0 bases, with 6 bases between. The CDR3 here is CASSLGTANTGELFF. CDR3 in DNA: TGCGCCAGCAGCTTGGGGACAGCGAACACCGGGGAGCTGTTTTTT.

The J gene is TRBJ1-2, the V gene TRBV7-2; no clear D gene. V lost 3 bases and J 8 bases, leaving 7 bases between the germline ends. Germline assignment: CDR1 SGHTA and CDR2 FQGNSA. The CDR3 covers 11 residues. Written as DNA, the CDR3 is TGTGCCAGCAGCTTGATAACAGGCTACACCTTC. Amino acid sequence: CASSLITGYTF.

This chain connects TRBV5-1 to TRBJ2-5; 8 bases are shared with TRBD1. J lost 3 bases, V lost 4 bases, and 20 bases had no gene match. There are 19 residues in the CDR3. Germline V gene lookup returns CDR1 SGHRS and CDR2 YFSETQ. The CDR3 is CASSGQGFDPKLLKETQYF. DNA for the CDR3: TGCGCCAGCAGCGGACAGGGTTTTGACCCGAAACTTCTTAAAGAGACCCAGTACTTC.

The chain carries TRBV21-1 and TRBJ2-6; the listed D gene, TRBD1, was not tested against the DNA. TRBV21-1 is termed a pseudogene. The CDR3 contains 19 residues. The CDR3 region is CASRRGRGQTHSGANVLTF. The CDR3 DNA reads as TGTGCCAGCAGAAGGGGCAGGGGCCAGACCCACTCTGGGGCCAACGTCCTGACTTTC.

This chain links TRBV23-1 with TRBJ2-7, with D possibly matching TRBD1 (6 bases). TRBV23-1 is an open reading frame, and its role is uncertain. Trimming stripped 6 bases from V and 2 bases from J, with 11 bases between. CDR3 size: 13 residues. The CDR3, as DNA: TGCGCCAGCAGCCGGACAGCCCCCTACGAGCAGTACTTC. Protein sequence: CASSRTAPYEQYF.

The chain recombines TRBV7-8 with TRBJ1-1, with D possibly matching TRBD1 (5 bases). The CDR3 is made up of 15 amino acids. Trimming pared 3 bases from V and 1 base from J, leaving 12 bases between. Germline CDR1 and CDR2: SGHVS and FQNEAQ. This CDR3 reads CASSFPGRGNTEAFF. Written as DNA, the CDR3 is TGTGCCAGCAGCTTTCCAGGGAGGGGGAACACTGAAGCTTTCTTT. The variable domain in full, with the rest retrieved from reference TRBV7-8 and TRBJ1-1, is GAGVSQSPRYKVAKRGQDVALRCDPISGHVSLFWYQQALGQGPEFLTYFQNEAQLDKSGLPSDRFFAERPEGSVSTLKIQRTQQEDSAVYLCASSFPGRGNTEAFFGQGTRLTVV.

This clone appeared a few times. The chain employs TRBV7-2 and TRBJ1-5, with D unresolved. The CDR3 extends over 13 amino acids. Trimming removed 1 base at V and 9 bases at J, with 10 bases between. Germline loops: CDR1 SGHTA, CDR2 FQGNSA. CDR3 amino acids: CASSLGESRPQHF. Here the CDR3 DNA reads TGTGCCAGCAGCTTAGGCGAGAGTCGGCCCCAGCATTTT. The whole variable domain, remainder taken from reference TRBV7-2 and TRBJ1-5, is GAGVSQSPSNKVTEKGKDVELRCDPISGHTALYWYRQSLGQGLEFLIYFQGNSAPDKSGLPSDRFSAERTGGSVSTLTIQRTQQEDSAVYLCASSLGESRPQHFGDGTRLSIL.

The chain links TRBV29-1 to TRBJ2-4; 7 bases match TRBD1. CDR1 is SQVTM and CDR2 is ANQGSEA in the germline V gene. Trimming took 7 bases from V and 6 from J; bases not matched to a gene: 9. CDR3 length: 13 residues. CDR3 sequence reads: CSASGGSGNIQYF. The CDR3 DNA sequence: TGCAGCGCATCAGGGGGTTCAGGAAACATTCAGTACTTC.

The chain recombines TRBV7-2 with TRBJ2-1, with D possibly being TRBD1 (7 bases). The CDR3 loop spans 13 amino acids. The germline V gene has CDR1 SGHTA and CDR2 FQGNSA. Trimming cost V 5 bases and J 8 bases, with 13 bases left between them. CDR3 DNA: TGTGCCAGCAGCCAGGGGGGCCCCCATGAGCAGTTCTTC. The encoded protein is CASSQGGPHEQFF.

The CDR3: CASSMGRGEQYF. CDR3 coding DNA: TGTGCCAGTAGTATGGGAAGGGGCGAGCAGTACTTC. J is TRBJ2-7 and V is TRBV19, with TRBD1 as a possible D gene (5 bases). Germline V gives CDR1 LNHDA, CDR2 SQIVND (reference sequence). V gave up 3 bases and J gave up 6 bases, with 9 bases separating them. This CDR3 comprises 12 residues.

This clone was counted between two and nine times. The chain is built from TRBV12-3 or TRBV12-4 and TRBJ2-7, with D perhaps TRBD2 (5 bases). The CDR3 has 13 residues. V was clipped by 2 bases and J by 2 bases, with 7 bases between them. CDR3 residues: CASSLRDPYEQYF. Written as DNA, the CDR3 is TGTGCCAGCAGTTTACGGGATCCCTACGAGCAGTACTTC.

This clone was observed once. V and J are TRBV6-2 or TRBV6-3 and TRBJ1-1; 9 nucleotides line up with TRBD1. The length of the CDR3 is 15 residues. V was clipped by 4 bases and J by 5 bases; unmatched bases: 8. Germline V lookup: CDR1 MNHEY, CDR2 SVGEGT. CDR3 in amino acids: CASSSPGQGGTEAFF. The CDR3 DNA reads TGTGCCAGCAGTTCTCCGGGACAGGGCGGGACTGAAGCTTTCTTT.

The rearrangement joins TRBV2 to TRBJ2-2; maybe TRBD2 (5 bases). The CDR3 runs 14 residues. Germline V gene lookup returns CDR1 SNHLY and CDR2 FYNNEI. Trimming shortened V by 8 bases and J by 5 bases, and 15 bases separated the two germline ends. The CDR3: CASSWERETGELFF. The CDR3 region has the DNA TGTGCCAGCTCCTGGGAGAGAGAAACCGGGGAGCTGTTTTTT.

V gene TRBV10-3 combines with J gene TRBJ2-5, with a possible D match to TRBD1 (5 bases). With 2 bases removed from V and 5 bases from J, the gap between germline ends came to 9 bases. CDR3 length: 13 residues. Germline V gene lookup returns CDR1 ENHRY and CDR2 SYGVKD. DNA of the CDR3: TGTGCCATCAGTGAGCCAGGGTGGGAGACCCAGTACTTC. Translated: CAISEPGWETQYF.

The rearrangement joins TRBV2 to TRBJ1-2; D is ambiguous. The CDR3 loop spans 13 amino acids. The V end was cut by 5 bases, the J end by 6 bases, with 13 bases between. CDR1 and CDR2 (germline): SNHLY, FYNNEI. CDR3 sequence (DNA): TGTGCCAGCAGTCCGACGAGGGTGGATGGCTACACCTTC. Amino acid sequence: CASSPTRVDGYTF. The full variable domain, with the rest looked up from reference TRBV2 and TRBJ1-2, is EPEVTQTPSHQVTQMGQEVILRCVPISNHLYFYWYRQILGQKVEFLVSFYNNEISEKSEIFDDQFSVERPDGSNFTLKIRSTKLEDSAMYFCASSPTRVDGYTFGSGTRLTVV.

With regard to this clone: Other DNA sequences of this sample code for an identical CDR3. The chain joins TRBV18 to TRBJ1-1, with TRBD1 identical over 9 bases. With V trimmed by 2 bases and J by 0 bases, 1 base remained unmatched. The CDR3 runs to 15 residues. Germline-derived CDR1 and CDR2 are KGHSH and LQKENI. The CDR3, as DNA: TGTGCCAGCTCACCAGGGACAGGGATGAACACTGAAGCTTTCTTT. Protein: CASSPGTGMNTEAFF.

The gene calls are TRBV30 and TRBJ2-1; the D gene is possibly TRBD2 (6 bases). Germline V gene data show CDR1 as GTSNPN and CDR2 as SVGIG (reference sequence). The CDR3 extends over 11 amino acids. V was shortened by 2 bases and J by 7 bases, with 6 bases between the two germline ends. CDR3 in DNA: TGTGCCTGGAGTCGGGGGAATGAGCAGTTCTTC. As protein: CAWSRGNEQFF. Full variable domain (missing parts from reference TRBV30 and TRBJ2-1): SQTIHQWPATLVQPVGSPLSLECTVEGTSNPNLYWYRQAAGRGLQLLFYSVGIGQISSEVPQNLSASRPQDRQFILSSKKLLLSDSGFYLCAWSRGNEQFFGPGTRLTVL.

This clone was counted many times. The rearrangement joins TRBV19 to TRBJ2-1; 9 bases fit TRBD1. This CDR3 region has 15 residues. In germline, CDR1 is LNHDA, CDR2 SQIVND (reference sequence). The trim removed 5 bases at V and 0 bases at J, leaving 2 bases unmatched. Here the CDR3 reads CASSLDRGSYNEQFF. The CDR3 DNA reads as TGTGCCAGTAGTCTGGACAGGGGCTCCTACAATGAGCAGTTCTTC.

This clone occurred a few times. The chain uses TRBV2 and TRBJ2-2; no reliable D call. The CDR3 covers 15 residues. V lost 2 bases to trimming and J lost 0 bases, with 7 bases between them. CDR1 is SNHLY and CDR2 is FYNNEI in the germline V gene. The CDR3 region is CASSELVPNTGELFF. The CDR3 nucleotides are TGTGCCAGCAGTGAACTCGTCCCGAACACCGGGGAGCTGTTTTTT.

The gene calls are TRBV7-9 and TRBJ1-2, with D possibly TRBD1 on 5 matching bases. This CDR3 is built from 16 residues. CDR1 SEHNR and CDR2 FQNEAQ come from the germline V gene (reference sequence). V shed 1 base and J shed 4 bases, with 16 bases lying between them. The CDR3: CASSLGLTASLYGYTF. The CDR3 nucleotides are TGTGCCAGCAGCTTAGGCCTGACAGCCTCCCTCTATGGCTACACCTTC.